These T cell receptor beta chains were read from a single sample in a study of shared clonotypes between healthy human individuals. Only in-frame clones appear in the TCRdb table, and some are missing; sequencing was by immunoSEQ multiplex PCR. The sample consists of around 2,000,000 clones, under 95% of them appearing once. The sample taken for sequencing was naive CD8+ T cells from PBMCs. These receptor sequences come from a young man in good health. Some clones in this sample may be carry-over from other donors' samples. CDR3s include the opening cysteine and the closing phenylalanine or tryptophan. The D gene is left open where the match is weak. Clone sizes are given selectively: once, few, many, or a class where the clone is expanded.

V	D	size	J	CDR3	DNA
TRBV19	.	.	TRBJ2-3	CASSISFGLSTDTQYF	TGTGCCAGTAGTATCTCCTTTGGGCTGAGCACAGATACGCAGTATTTT
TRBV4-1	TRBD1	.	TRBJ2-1	CASSQVGGQGSNEQFF	TGCGCCAGCAGCCAAGTAGGGGGACAGGGATCCAATGAGCAGTTCTTC
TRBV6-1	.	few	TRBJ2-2	CASIGSTGELFF	TGTGCCAGCATTGGGAGCACCGGGGAGCTGTTTTTT
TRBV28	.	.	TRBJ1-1	CASSTGTVNTEAFF	TGTGCCAGCAGTACCGGGACGGTGAACACTGAAGCTTTCTTT
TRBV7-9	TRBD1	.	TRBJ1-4	CASSLAQGAFDEKLFF	TGTGCCAGCAGCTTAGCACAGGGGGCATTTGATGAAAAACTGTTTTTT
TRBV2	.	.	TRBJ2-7	CASRGREIPRSSSYEQYF	TGTGCCAGTCGCGGACGGGAAATTCCAAGATCGAGCTCCTACGAGCAGTACTTC
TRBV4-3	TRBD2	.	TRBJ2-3	CASSPAGGTDTQYF	TGCGCCAGCAGCCCAGCGGGGGGGACAGATACGCAGTATTTT
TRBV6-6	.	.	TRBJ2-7	CASSYGGGSYEQYF	TGTGCCAGCAGTTATGGTGGCGGGTCCTACGAGCAGTACTTC
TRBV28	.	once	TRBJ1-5	CASSFRQGYQPQHF	TGTGCCAGCAGTTTCCGGCAGGGGTATCAGCCCCAGCATTTT
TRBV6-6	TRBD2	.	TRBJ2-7	CASNAGTSGSRYEQYF	TGTGCCAGCAACGCCGGGACTAGCGGGAGCCGCTACGAGCAGTACTTC
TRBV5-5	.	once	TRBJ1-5	CASSLRSGYDQPQHF	TGTGCCAGCAGCTTGAGGTCAGGGTATGATCAGCCCCAGCATTTT
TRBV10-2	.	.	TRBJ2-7	CASGDPGLAWDEQYF	TGCGCCAGCGGGGATCCGGGACTCGCCTGGGACGAGCAGTACTTC
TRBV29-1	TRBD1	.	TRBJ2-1	CSADRPQGATWYNEQFF	TGCAGCGCTGACCGACCCCAGGGGGCGACTTGGTACAATGAGCAGTTCTTC
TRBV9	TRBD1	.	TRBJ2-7	CASSVSQGAPSYEQYF	TGTGCCAGCAGCGTTAGCCAGGGGGCGCCGTCCTACGAGCAGTACTTC
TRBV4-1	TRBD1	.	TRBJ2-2	CASSQGTGQLFF	TGCGCCAGCAGCCAAGGGACAGGGCAGCTGTTTTTT
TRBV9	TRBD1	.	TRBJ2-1	CASSAYDRGYNEQFF	TGTGCCAGCAGCGCGTATGACAGGGGGTACAATGAGCAGTTCTTC
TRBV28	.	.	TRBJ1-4	CASSLQSLAGKLFF	TGTGCCAGCAGTTTACAGTCTCTAGCGGGAAAACTGTTTTTT
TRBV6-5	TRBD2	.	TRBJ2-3	CASSNSGTEDTQYF	TGTGCCAGCAGTAACAGCGGGACTGAGGATACGCAGTATTTT
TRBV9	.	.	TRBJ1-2	CASSPVEGWDHTF	TGTGCCAGCAGCCCCGTCGAAGGGTGGGACCACACCTTC
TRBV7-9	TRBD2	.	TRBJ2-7	CASSPDVAGESYEQYF	TGTGCCAGCAGCCCGGACGTAGCGGGAGAATCCTACGAGCAGTACTTC
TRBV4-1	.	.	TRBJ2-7	CASSPGAVYEQYF	TGCGCCAGCAGCCCCGGGGCCGTCTACGAGCAGTACTTC
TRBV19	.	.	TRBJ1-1	CASITPPGLSMNTEAFF	TGTGCCAGTATAACTCCTCCGGGACTTAGCATGAACACTGAAGCTTTCTTT
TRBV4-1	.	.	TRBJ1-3	CASSPNLSAGGPGNTIYF	TGCGCCAGCAGCCCAAACCTCAGTGCTGGAGGGCCGGGAAACACCATATATTTT
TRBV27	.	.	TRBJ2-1	CASSLPPHNEQFF	TGTGCCAGCAGTTTACCGCCCCACAATGAGCAGTTCTTC
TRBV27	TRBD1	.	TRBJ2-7	CASSLLGQPDYEQYF	TGTGCCAGCAGTTTATTGGGACAGCCAGACTACGAGCAGTACTTC
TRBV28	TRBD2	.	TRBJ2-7	CASTPRVAGANKFEQYF	TGTGCCAGCACCCCCCGCGTAGCGGGGGCGAATAAGTTCGAACAGTACTTC
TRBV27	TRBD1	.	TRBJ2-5	CASSFVGQGETQYF	TGTGCCAGCAGTTTCGTGGGACAGGGTGAGACCCAGTACTTC
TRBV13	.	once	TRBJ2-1	CASSLAPVNEQFF	TGTGCCAGCAGCTTAGCCCCTGTCAATGAGCAGTTCTTC
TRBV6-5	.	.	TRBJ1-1	CASSYSRGQGATEAFF	TGTGCCAGCAGTTACTCGAGGGGCCAGGGAGCCACTGAAGCTTTCTTT